A single sample gave rise to the 9 T cell receptor beta chains below, sequenced in a study of control samples from healthy donors and cancer patients. Here immunoSEQ multiplex PCR was the method, and the copy in TCRdb shows in-frame clones only, minus some. The sample holds about 110,000 clones, roughly 90% seen once. The sample consisted of PBMCs. These receptors were collected from a woman aged 60-70 years with lung cancer.

V gene TRBV19 combines with J gene TRBJ1-3; TRBD1 agrees at 7 bases. The germline V gene encodes CDR1 LNHDA and CDR2 SQIVND (reference sequence). The CDR3 is made up of 15 amino acids. V shed 1 base, J shed 2 bases, and the junction held 2 bases outside the gene matches. The CDR3 is CASSIVGGTGNTIYF. The CDR3 nucleotides are TGTGCCAGTAGTATAGTAGGGGGCACTGGAAACACCATATATTTT.

The chain's CDR3 is CASSLDGRDTIYF. The CDR3 nucleotides are TGTGCCAGCAGTTTGGACGGGAGGGACACCATATATTTT. J is TRBJ1-3 and V is TRBV6-5; D not certain. V was cut by 4 bases and J by 8 bases, with 12 bases left in between. The CDR3 runs 13 residues. Germline lookup yields CDR1 MNHEY and CDR2 SVGAGI.

This chain uses TRBV19 with TRBJ1-2, with D maybe TRBD1 (5 bases). The CDR3 sequence is 14 residues long. In germline, CDR1 is LNHDA, CDR2 SQIVND (reference sequence). Trimming stripped 6 bases from V and 0 bases from J, with 11 bases between. The CDR3 nucleotides are TGTGCCAGTAGGAAGACAGCCTCTAACTATGGCTACACCTTC. Its translation is CASRKTASNYGYTF.

The rearrangement joins TRBV24-1 to TRBJ2-5; no firm D call. V dropped 3 bases and J dropped 0 bases, with 10 bases sitting between them. Germline CDR1 and CDR2: KGHDR and SFDVKD. CDR3 length: 15 amino acids. In DNA form, the CDR3 reads TGTGCCACCAGTGATGCCGTGGGGTACCAAGAGACCCAGTACTTC. Encoded protein: CATSDAVGYQETQYF.

V usage is TRBV30 and J usage is TRBJ1-2; 8 nucleotides align to TRBD1. There are 13 residues in the CDR3. Germline CDR1 GTSNPN, CDR2 SVGIG (reference sequence). J lost 6 bases, V lost 2 bases, and 5 bases had no gene match. CDR3 amino acids: CAWSNAGGNGYTF. Here the CDR3 DNA reads TGTGCCTGGAGTAATGCAGGGGGCAATGGCTACACCTTC.

V gene TRBV5-1 combines with J gene TRBJ1-1, with 7 bases matching TRBD1. With V trimmed by 5 bases and J by 5 bases, 12 bases remained unmatched. The germline gives CDR1 SGHRS, CDR2 YFSETQ. The CDR3 sequence is 15 residues long. As DNA, the CDR3 is TGCGCCAGCAGTAGACACCGGGACAGCTCTACTGAAGCTTTCTTT. This sequence encodes CASSRHRDSSTEAFF. Full variable domain (outside the CDR3, taken from reference TRBV5-1 and TRBJ1-1): KAGVTQTPRYLIKTRGQQVTLSCSPISGHRSVSWYQQTPGQGLQFLFEYFSETQRNKGNFPGRFSGRQFSNSRSEMNVSTLELGDSALYLCASSRHRDSSTEAFFGQGTRLTVV.

The rearrangement links TRBV19 to TRBJ2-1, with a weak D call TRBD2 (7 bases). The CDR3 runs to 15 residues. Trimming removed 3 bases from V and 6 bases from J, with 15 bases in between. Looked up from germline, CDR1 is LNHDA and CDR2 is SQIVND (reference sequence). The CDR3 sequence: CASSIGGGGLNEQFF. DNA of the CDR3: TGTGCCAGTAGTATCGGCGGGGGCGGGCTCAATGAGCAGTTCTTC.

The chain links TRBV28 to TRBJ2-7; D unresolved. CDR3 size: 12 residues. Germline lookup yields CDR1 MDHEN and CDR2 SYDVKM. Trimming shortened V by 4 bases and J by 0 bases, and 4 bases separated the two germline ends. The CDR3 DNA reads TGTGCCAGCAGTTCCAGCTCCTACGAGCAGTACTTC. Its protein is CASSSSSYEQYF. The variable domain in full, completed from reference TRBV28 and TRBJ2-7, reads DVKVTQSSRYLVKRTGEKVFLECVQDMDHENMFWYRQDPGLGLRLIYFSYDVKMKEKGDIPEGYSVSREKKERFSLILESASTNQTSMYLCASSSSSYEQYFGPGTRLTVT.

The chain carries TRBV28 and TRBJ2-3; D remains unclear. Germline values: CDR1 MDHEN, CDR2 SYDVKM. CDR3 length equals 15 residues. Trimming left V 3 bases short and J 0 bases short, with 10 bases between. CDR3 DNA sequence: TGTGCCAGCAGTTTGGACGGGCCTAGCACAGATACGCAGTATTTT. Amino acids: CASSLDGPSTDTQYF.